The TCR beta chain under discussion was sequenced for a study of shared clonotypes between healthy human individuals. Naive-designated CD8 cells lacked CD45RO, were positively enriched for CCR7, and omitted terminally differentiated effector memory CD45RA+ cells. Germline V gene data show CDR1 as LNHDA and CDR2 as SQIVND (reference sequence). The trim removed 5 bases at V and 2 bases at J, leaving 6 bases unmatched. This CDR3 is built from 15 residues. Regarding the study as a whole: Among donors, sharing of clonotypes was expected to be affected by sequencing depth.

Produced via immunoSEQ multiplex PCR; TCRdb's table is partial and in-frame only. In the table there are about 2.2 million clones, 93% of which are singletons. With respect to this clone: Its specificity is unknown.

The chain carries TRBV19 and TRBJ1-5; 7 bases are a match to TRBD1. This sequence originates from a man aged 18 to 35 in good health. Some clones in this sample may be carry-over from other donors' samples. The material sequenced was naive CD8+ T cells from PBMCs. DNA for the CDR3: TGTGCCAGTAGTCTACAGGGGAATCGCAATCAGCCCCAGCATTTT. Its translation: CASSLQGNRNQPQHF.